The 7 T cell receptor beta chains given below trace back to one sample, sequenced in a study of T cell responses to AZD1222 COVID-19 vaccine. Data came from immunoSEQ multiplex PCR; TCRdb stores just in-frame clones and leaves some out. In the table there are some 180,000 clones, about 92% of which are singletons. The sample was peripheral blood, taken on day 0 of AZD1222 vaccination. The receptors here all came from an adult in good health.

This rearrangement joins TRBV15 to TRBJ1-5; D unclear. CDR3 size: 19 residues. V was pared by 1 base and J by 0 bases, with 19 bases between. Germline lookup yields CDR1 LNHNV and CDR2 YYDKDF (reference sequence). The CDR3 DNA follows: TGTGCCACCAGCAGAGGTCCAGGACTTCCCCTGAGTAGCAATCAGCCCCAGCATTTT. Amino acid sequence: CATSRGPGLPLSSNQPQHF. Full variable domain (outside the CDR3, taken from reference TRBV15 and TRBJ1-5): DAMVIQNPRYQVTQFGKPVTLSCSQTLNHNVMYWYQQKSSQAPKLLFHYYDKDFNNEADTPDNFQSRRPNTSFCFLDIRSPGLGDTAMYLCATSRGPGLPLSSNQPQHFGDGTRLSIL.

The chain combines TRBV5-6 with TRBJ2-1; possible D gene TRBD1, 6 bases. V was pared by 7 bases and J by 6 bases, with 14 bases between. The CDR3 spans 13 residues. Looked up from germline, CDR1 is SGHDT and CDR2 is YYEEEE. DNA for the CDR3: TGTGCCAGCGCCAACAGGGCAACCAATGAGCAGTTCTTC. Residues: CASANRATNEQFF.

The chain recombines TRBV14 with TRBJ1-1, with D unclear. The CDR3 length is 14 residues. V shed 2 bases and J shed 3 bases, with 10 bases lying between them. The V gene's germline CDR1 is SGHDN and CDR2 FVKESK. CDR3 in DNA: TGTGCCAGCAGCCAATTTTTGTCCGACACTGAAGCTTTCTTT. Amino acid sequence: CASSQFLSDTEAFF.

The chain recombines TRBV20-1 with TRBJ1-5, with D hard to call. Germline CDR1 is DFQATT and CDR2 is SNEGSKA (reference sequence). Trimming removed 0 bases at V and 11 bases at J, with 8 bases between. The CDR3 is 11 amino acids. The CDR3 region is CSARDRVAQHF. The CDR3 coding sequence is TGCAGTGCTAGAGATCGTGTAGCCCAGCATTTT.

This clone was picked up one time. J is TRBJ2-5 and V is TRBV6-6, with D hard to call. Germline CDR1 MNHNY, CDR2 SVGAGI (reference sequence). V was cut by 0 bases and J by 5 bases, with 7 bases left in between. This CDR3 spans 13 amino acids. CDR3 region: CASSYSQMETQYF. The CDR3, as DNA: TGTGCCAGCAGTTACTCGCAGATGGAGACCCAGTACTTC.

The chain employs TRBV24-1 and TRBJ1-5; D gene uncertain. Trimming removed 1 base at V and 0 bases at J, with 9 bases between. The CDR3 has 16 amino acids. Germline V gives CDR1 KGHDR, CDR2 SFDVKD. The DNA of the CDR3 is TGTGCCACCAGTGATTTAAACTGGAATAGCAATCAGCCCCAGCATTTT. Translating it yields CATSDLNWNSNQPQHF.

The chain joins TRBV7-8 to TRBJ2-7; D may correspond to TRBD1 or TRBD2 (5 bases each). The CDR3 loop spans 14 amino acids. Trimming stripped 5 bases from V and 2 bases from J, with 13 bases between. Per the germline V gene, CDR1 is SGHVS and CDR2 is FQNEAQ. The DNA for the CDR3 is TGTGCCAGCAGCCTCTTATTGGGGGCCTACGAGCAGTACTTC. It translates to CASSLLLGAYEQYF. Full variable domain (rest looked up from reference TRBV7-8 and TRBJ2-7): GAGVSQSPRYKVAKRGQDVALRCDPISGHVSLFWYQQALGQGPEFLTYFQNEAQLDKSGLPSDRFFAERPEGSVSTLKIQRTQQEDSAVYLCASSLLLGAYEQYFGPGTRLTVT.